The 12 T cell receptor beta chains below were found in one sample sequenced in a study of siplizumab effects on memory and regulatory T cells (dated by TCRdb to between 2018 and 2020). The library came from the immunoSEQ multiplex PCR assay. Not all clones reach the TCRdb copy of this immuneACCESS table, which keeps in-frame sequences only. Checked studies attribute under half of the gap to unresolved V genes and leave the rest unexplained. Present in this sample are just over 50,000 clones, under 98% of which were seen just once. Together, the top ten hold 0.5% to 0.7% of the sample. The specimen was naive CD4+ T cells sorted from blood. The cell subset or site label here, explained by the study, means: unstimulated naive T cells. These receptors came from a human donor in good health.

V and J are TRBV11-3 and TRBJ1-1; D perhaps matches TRBD1 (5 bases). V was trimmed by 1 base and J by 2 bases, leaving 8 bases between them. This CDR3 is built from 14 residues. Germline V CDR1 and CDR2: SGHNT, YENEEA. The CDR3, as DNA: TGTGCCAGCAGCTTAGGAGGGGTTAACACTGAAGCTTTCTTT. This sequence encodes CASSLGGVNTEAFF.

This clone was seen once. The chain combines TRBV18 with TRBJ2-2; D possibly matches TRBD1 or TRBD2 (5 bases each). CDR1 KGHSH and CDR2 LQKENI come from the germline V gene. The CDR3 extends over 17 amino acids. Trimming cost V 6 bases and J 2 bases, with 19 bases left between them. In nucleotides, the CDR3 is TGTGCCAGCTCCCTTCGGGGACCGGGAATAAACACCGGGGAGCTGTTTTTT. It encodes CASSLRGPGINTGELFF.

The CDR3 reads CASSQGSGRHYNEQFF. CDR3 nucleotides: TGCGCCAGCAGCCAAGGTAGCGGGAGGCATTACAATGAGCAGTTCTTC. The chain links TRBV4-3 to TRBJ2-1; 10 nucleotides align to TRBD2. The ends lost 1 base at V and 4 bases at J; junction bases unmatched: 4. The CDR3 contains 16 residues. The germline V gene encodes CDR1 LGHNA and CDR2 YSLEER.

This clone has only one observation. The chain recombines TRBV11-2 with TRBJ2-4, with TRBD1 identical over 11 bases. Losses at the gene ends were 3 bases for V and 8 bases for J; bases not matched to a gene: 3. The CDR3 loop spans 14 amino acids. Per germline, CDR1 SGHAT and CDR2 FQNNGV. The CDR3 loop reads CASSFPGQGDIQYF. The CDR3 DNA is TGTGCCAGCAGCTTTCCGGGACAGGGGGACATTCAGTACTTC. The full variable domain, with the rest looked up from reference TRBV11-2 and TRBJ2-4, is EAGVAQSPRYKIIEKRQSVAFWCNPISGHATLYWYQQILGQGPKLLIQFQNNGVVDDSQLPKDRFSAERLKGVDSTLKIQPAKLEDSAVYLCASSFPGQGDIQYFGAGTRLSVL.

V gene TRBV11-3 combines with J gene TRBJ2-1, with 11 bases aligning to TRBD1. Losses at the gene ends were 0 bases for V and 7 bases for J; bases not matched to a gene: 2. The germline V gene encodes CDR1 SGHNT and CDR2 YENEEA. The CDR3 totals 15 residues. CDR3 amino acids: CASSLEGTGGNEQFF. The CDR3 nucleotides are TGTGCCAGCAGCTTAGAAGGGACAGGGGGGAATGAGCAGTTCTTC. The entire variable domain, with the rest obtained from reference TRBV11-3 and TRBJ2-1, is as follows: EAGVVQSPRYKIIEKKQPVAFWCNPISGHNTLYWYLQNLGQGPELLIRYENEEAVDDSQLPKDRFSAERLKGVDSTLKIQPAELGDSAVYLCASSLEGTGGNEQFFGPGTRLTVL.

The chain couples TRBV18 to TRBJ2-5; 7 positions agree with TRBD2. Germline values: CDR1 KGHSH, CDR2 LQKENI. This CDR3 is built from 15 residues. After removal of 1 base from V and 2 bases from J, the junction contained 4 bases not matched to a gene. The CDR3 spells CASSPLSGEQETQYF. CDR3 nucleotides: TGTGCCAGCTCACCACTGAGCGGGGAACAAGAGACCCAGTACTTC.

This clone was counted between two and nine times. V usage is TRBV7-9 and J usage is TRBJ2-7, with a tentative D call TRBD1 (6 bases). This CDR3 is built from 11 residues. Trimming took 0 bases from V and 10 from J, leaving 7 bases between them. The germline CDR1 and CDR2 sequences are SEHNR and FQNEAQ (reference sequence). CDR3 protein: CASSLAGQQYF. Written as DNA, the CDR3 is TGTGCCAGCAGCTTAGCGGGACAACAGTACTTC.

J is TRBJ2-5 and V is TRBV5-1; TRBD2 is a possible D gene (7 bases). V dropped 4 bases and J dropped 1 base, with 17 bases sitting between them. The CDR3 length is 16 residues. The germline V gene has CDR1 SGHRS and CDR2 YFSETQ. The CDR3 coding sequence is TGCGCCAGCAGCCCCTTAGGGGGGGACATCCAAGAGACCCAGTACTTC. Translation: CASSPLGGDIQETQYF. Drawing the rest from reference TRBV5-1 and TRBJ2-5, the complete variable domain is KAGVTQTPRYLIKTRGQQVTLSCSPISGHRSVSWYQQTPGQGLQFLFEYFSETQRNKGNFPGRFSGRQFSNSRSEMNVSTLELGDSALYLCASSPLGGDIQETQYFGPGTRLLVL.

V is TRBV2 and J is TRBJ2-4, with a possible D match to TRBD2 (5 bases). Germline V gene data show CDR1 as SNHLY and CDR2 as FYNNEI. V was shortened by 2 bases and J by 3 bases, with 11 bases between the two germline ends. The CDR3 sequence is 15 residues long. Here the CDR3 reads CASSERRARKNIQYF. The CDR3 DNA reads TGTGCCAGCAGTGAAAGGCGGGCACGCAAAAACATTCAGTACTTC.

This CDR3 is CASSSGQGTEAFF. Written as DNA, the CDR3 is TGTGCCAGCAGCTCCGGACAGGGGACTGAAGCTTTCTTT. The V call is TRBV7-3, the J call TRBJ1-1; 9 bases match TRBD1. The CDR3 covers 13 residues. Per germline, CDR1 SGHTA and CDR2 FQGTGA. Losses at the gene ends were 4 bases for V and 5 bases for J; bases not matched to a gene: 2.

This clone was picked up one time. The chain employs TRBV7-9 and TRBJ2-1, with D perhaps TRBD1 or TRBD2 (6 bases each). The V gene's germline CDR1 is SEHNR and CDR2 FQNEAQ (reference sequence). Trimming stripped 6 bases from V and 8 bases from J, with 23 bases between. The CDR3 contains 16 residues. The CDR3 coding sequence is TGTGCCAGCAGTCTAGGGGGGACTGCGACCCTCGATGAGCAGTTCTTC. This sequence encodes CASSLGGTATLDEQFF.

The chain couples TRBV18 to TRBJ1-5, with D possibly matching TRBD1 (6 bases). Germline loops: CDR1 KGHSH, CDR2 LQKENI. There are 15 residues in the CDR3. Between the trimmed V and J ends, which lost 2 bases and 6 bases, there was a span of 14 bases. CDR3 protein: CASSPGSGGGQPQHF. The CDR3 DNA sequence: TGTGCCAGCTCACCAGGTAGCGGAGGGGGTCAGCCCCAGCATTTT.